The 9 T cell receptor beta chains listed next were all sequenced from one sample in a study of T-cell reconstitution after alpha-beta-depleted transplantation in children. The authors prepared the TCRbeta library with unique molecular identifiers. MiXCR was run by TCRdb on the PCR reads, yielding one entry per CDR3 protein. The table shows 65,000 to 85,000 distinct CDR3 sequences, with roughly a tenth occurring only once. The starting material was PBMCs, obtained before TCRalphabeta/CD19-depleted stem cell transplant. These receptors were obtained from a boy aged 5-17 years with acute myeloid leukemia, due to receive a stem cell transplant.

The chain joins TRBV11-3 to TRBJ1-1; D not resolved. Germline loops: CDR1 SGHNT, CDR2 YENEEA. V dropped 4 bases and J dropped 2 bases, with 8 bases sitting between them. The CDR3 sequence is 13 residues long. The CDR3 reads CASSSGGNTEAFF. For the CDR3, the DNA is TGTGCCAGCAGCTCGGGCGGTAACACTGAAGCTTTCTTT.

This clonotype was seen a handful of times. The rearrangement joins TRBV5-5 to TRBJ2-1, with D possibly matching TRBD2 (5 bases). CDR1 and CDR2 (germline): SGHKS, YYEKEE (reference sequence). The CDR3 runs to 13 residues. Trimming cost V 4 bases and J 12 bases, with 17 bases left between them. In DNA form, the CDR3 reads TGTGCCAGCAGCCCTCTAGATCGGGCGGGGCAGTTCTTC. Its protein product is CASSPLDRAGQFF.

This clonotype was observed many times. The chain couples TRBV20-1 to TRBJ2-1; 12 nucleotides align to TRBD2. There are 16 residues in the CDR3. V dropped 3 bases and J dropped 7; count of bases not matched to a gene: 10. CDR1 is DFQATT, CDR2 SNEGSKA, per germline (reference sequence). CDR3 sequence: CSASVTSGGLKNEQFF. As DNA, the CDR3 is TGCAGTGCTAGTGTGACTAGCGGGGGCTTAAAGAATGAGCAGTTCTTC.

This clonotype has a count of ten or more. The genes are TRBV20-1 and TRBJ2-2, with 10 bases fitting TRBD2. Germline V lookup: CDR1 DFQATT, CDR2 SNEGSKA (reference sequence). CDR3 size: 12 residues. DNA for the CDR3: TGCTCTCAGCGGGGGGGCCCCGGGGAGCTGTTTTTT. It translates to CSQRGGPGELFF.

The table lists this clonotype with many counts. Written as DNA, the CDR3 is TGTGCCAGCAGCCAAGAAGTCGGAAAATACGAGCAGTACTTC. This sequence encodes CASSQEVGKYEQYF. The gene calls are TRBV3-1 and TRBJ2-7; D uncertain. CDR1 and CDR2 from the germline V gene are LGHDT and YNNKEL (reference sequence). Trimming removed 0 bases at V and 4 bases at J, with 10 bases between. This CDR3 region has 14 residues.

This clonotype was detected many times. The rearrangement uses TRBV6-1 and TRBJ2-1, with 8 nucleotides matching TRBD2. Germline loops: CDR1 MNHNS, CDR2 SASEGT. CDR3 size: 16 residues. V was pared by 6 bases and J by 2 bases, with 9 bases of the junction left unmatched. The CDR3: CASRFRSGTPYNEQFF. In DNA form, the CDR3 reads TGTGCCAGCAGATTTCGTAGCGGGACCCCCTACAATGAGCAGTTCTTC.

This clonotype showed up just a few times. The rearrangement links TRBV7-9 to TRBJ2-1; no reliable D call. The CDR3 has 16 residues. The V end was cut by 1 base, the J end by 0 bases, with 10 bases between. Looked up from germline, CDR1 is SEHNR and CDR2 is FQNEAQ (reference sequence). The CDR3 DNA reads TGTGCCAGCAGCTTAGGGGTTGGCCTCTCCTACAATGAGCAGTTCTTC. It specifies CASSLGVGLSYNEQFF. The full variable domain, completed using reference TRBV7-9 and TRBJ2-1, is DTGVSQNPRHKITKRGQNVTFRCDPISEHNRLYWYRQTLGQGPEFLTYFQNEAQLEKSRLLSDRFSAERPKGSFSTLEIQRTEQGDSAMYLCASSLGVGLSYNEQFFGPGTRLTVL.

Many counts were recorded for this clonotype. The chain links TRBV27 to TRBJ2-7; perhaps D is TRBD1 or TRBD2 (6 bases each). The CDR3 is made up of 16 amino acids. V shed 0 bases and J shed 0 bases, with 12 bases lying between them. Germline CDR1 is MNHEY and CDR2 is SMNVEV (reference sequence). Here the CDR3 DNA reads TGTGCCAGCAGTTTATCGATCGGGGGCCCCTCCTACGAGCAGTACTTC. Amino acid sequence: CASSLSIGGPSYEQYF.

V gene TRBV6-1 combines with J gene TRBJ2-1; 10 positions match TRBD2. There are 15 residues in the CDR3. In germline, CDR1 is MNHNS, CDR2 SASEGT. The V and J ends lost 4 bases and 7 bases, in that order; junction bases with no gene match: 7. Written as DNA, the CDR3 is TGTGCCAGCAGTGCCACTAGCGGGATTTTTAATGAGCAGTTCTTC. It encodes CASSATSGIFNEQFF.